Listed below are T cell receptor beta chains from one sample, sequenced in a study of cytomegalovirus exposure and HLA in healthy donors. Libraries were prepared by immunoSEQ multiplex PCR; TCRdb keeps only in-frame clonotypes and omits some of them. The table records about 170,000 clones, approximately 76% of them present only once. Source material: PBMCs. Source of these receptors: a woman between 18 and 29 years old in good health and CMV-seropositive. Both conserved end residues are part of each CDR3.

cdr3_length: 12; j_call: TRBJ2-2; v_call: TRBV9; cdr3_aa: CASSVVSGELFF
cdr3_length: 17; j_call: TRBJ2-2; v_call: TRBV7-9; cdr3_aa: CASSLALRLGETGELFF
cdr3_length: 16; j_call: TRBJ2-7; v_call: TRBV2; cdr3_aa: CASRRSLGGRSYEQYF
cdr3_length: 17; j_call: TRBJ2-1; v_call: TRBV7-6; cdr3_aa: CASSSGLAGGGFYEQFF
cdr3_length: 14; j_call: TRBJ1-2; v_call: TRBV28; cdr3_aa: CASSTPTGTYGYTF
cdr3_length: 12; j_call: TRBJ2-3; v_call: TRBV19; cdr3_aa: CASSPGGDTQYF
cdr3_length: 15; j_call: TRBJ2-7; v_call: TRBV5-1; cdr3_aa: CASSSGTAYIYEQYF
cdr3_length: 15; j_call: TRBJ2-1; v_call: TRBV7-3; cdr3_aa: CASSLSGGPYNEQFF
cdr3_length: 17; j_call: TRBJ1-2; v_call: TRBV7-8; cdr3_aa: CASSLGGQGLVPLGYTF
cdr3_length: 15; j_call: TRBJ1-1; v_call: TRBV18; cdr3_aa: CASSPQGALNTEAFF
cdr3_length: 15; j_call: TRBJ2-2; v_call: TRBV4-3; cdr3_aa: CASSQDPGGGRELFF
cdr3_length: 16; j_call: TRBJ2-7; v_call: TRBV14; cdr3_aa: CASSQIGQGAYYEQYF
cdr3_length: 12; j_call: TRBJ2-3; v_call: TRBV7-9; cdr3_aa: CASSFGTDTQYF
cdr3_length: 13; j_call: TRBJ2-7; v_call: TRBV18; cdr3_aa: CASSPPGAYEQYF
cdr3_length: 16; j_call: TRBJ1-1; v_call: TRBV4-3; cdr3_aa: CASSQQGSRGNTEASF
cdr3_length: 13; j_call: TRBJ2-5; v_call: TRBV6-4; cdr3_aa: CASSVQRGETQYF
cdr3_length: 16; j_call: TRBJ2-3; v_call: TRBV13; cdr3_aa: CASSPSVAGATDTQYF
cdr3_length: 16; j_call: TRBJ2-7; v_call: TRBV2; cdr3_aa: CATGGRSLSTSYEQYF
cdr3_length: 15; j_call: TRBJ2-1; v_call: TRBV6-4; cdr3_aa: CASSPTSGSTNEQFF
cdr3_length: 19; j_call: TRBJ2-5; v_call: TRBV2; cdr3_aa: CASEGGGQAFPDYQETQYF